The present T cell receptor (beta chain) was sequenced within a study of early T cells in non-severe SARS-CoV-2 infection. Study background: Bulk RNA taken from unsorted whole blood was sequenced, leaving chains unpaired. Overall study findings and caveats: CD4 and private specificities were missed by VDJdb matching, which favored anti-spike CD8 responses.

Attached unique molecular identifiers marked individual cDNA molecules. Via MiXCR, TCRdb re-called the 5' RACE reads, giving one row per CDR3 protein. The sample includes about 55,000 distinct CDR3 sequences, about 7.1% of them seen just once. The CDR3 consists of 19 residues. The V end lost 2 bases, the J end lost 0 bases, and 17 bases lay between the germline ends. This clonotype was counted ten times or more. Its antigen is not identified. The material sequenced was whole blood, taken at baseline. This sequence originates from an adult who was a healthcare worker with PCR-confirmed SARS-CoV-2 infection or an uninfected control (not recorded which). The rearrangement links TRBV6-7 to TRBJ2-6, with D possibly matching TRBD1 (6 bases). TRBV6-7 is designated an ORF whose function remains uncertain. CDR3 in amino acids: CASSYTDRTTNSGANVLTF. DNA for the CDR3: TGTGCCAGCAGTTACACCGACAGGACAACAAACTCTGGGGCCAACGTCCTGACTTTC.